This T cell receptor beta chain was identified in a study of monozygotic twins with inflammatory bowel disease. As concerns this clonotype: Its specificity is not known.

Study results and limitations: Diversity of TCRbeta measured by inverse Simpson was lower in IBD patients than in healthy co-twins. IBD patients, compared with healthy twins, shared fewer clonotypes with others (especially with disease activity).

Unsorted whole blood yielded the total RNA, with T cells left unselected. Input per TCR library consisted of 3500 ng of total RNA. Each CDR3 protein gets one entry in TCRdb, which reprocessed the 5' RACE reads and gives no DNA. The sample data list just over 300,000 distinct CDR3 sequences. The germline gives CDR1 GTSNPN, CDR2 SVGIG (reference sequence). This CDR3 spans 13 amino acids. The origin of this receptor is a human donor with ulcerative colitis or Crohn's disease, or a healthy co-twin of an affected twin (not recorded which). Sequenced input: blood. The rearrangement uses TRBV30 and TRBJ2-1. CDR3 protein: CAWNKGFYNEQFF.